The 26 T cell receptor gamma chains reported below all come from one sample, sequenced in a study of Vδ1+ human thymocytes. No antigen has been identified for these receptors. The template was reverse-transcribed extracted RNA. Pooled V-gene forward primers with one constant-region reverse primer generated the CDR3 amplicons by multiplex PCR. TCRdb redid the clone calls on the multiplex PCR reads with CATT. The data hold tens of thousands of gamma-chain clones, with roughly a fifth observed a single time. Study-level findings and limits: Thymic TRG and TRD repertoires appeared highly polyclonal, with Gaussian CDR3 length distributions.

The sample consisted of Vdelta1+ gamma-delta thymocytes from the thymus. Subset meaning: FACS-sorted CD3+ TCRalphabeta- TCRVdelta1+ TCRVdelta2- thymocytes. The origin of the receptors is a boy under three years old who had congenital heart surgery.

This clone was detected a few times. With only one base between it and a far larger clone, this is likely a read error. This rearrangement joins TRGV9 to TRGJ1 or TRGJ2. Germline-derived CDR1 and CDR2 are GITISATS and ISYDGTV (reference sequence). V lost 3 bases to trimming and J lost 7 bases; unmatched junction nucleotides: 6. The CDR3 has 12 amino acids. CDR3 sequence reads: CALWELRYKKLF. CDR3 DNA sequence: TGTGCCTTGTGGGAGTTGCGGTATAAGAAACTCTTT.

The J gene is TRGJ1 or TRGJ2, the V gene TRGV5. J was trimmed by 2 bases and V by 3 bases; bases with no gene match: 7. CDR1 VINAFY and CDR2 YDVSNSKD come from the germline V gene. This CDR3 is built from 14 residues. The CDR3 bases are TGTGCCACCTGGGACCGGGGCGATTATTATAAGAAACTCTTT. Its translation is CATWDRGDYYKKLF.

This clone has only a few counts. TCRdb's listed protein matches a much larger clone and diverges from this DNA's translation at residue 5, likely through a read error; the protein shown comes from the DNA. V is TRGV4 and J is TRGJ1 or TRGJ2. This CDR3 has 11 residues. V gave up 5 bases and J gave up 6 bases; unmatched junction bases: 4. Germline V lookup: CDR1 EGSTGY, CDR2 YDSYTSSV. The CDR3 loop is CATWGRYKKLF. CDR3 bases: TGTGCCACCTGGGGTCGTTATAAGAAACTCTTT.

This clone was counted a few times. This sequence joins TRGV3 and TRGJ1 or TRGJ2. The CDR3 covers 16 residues. The germline V gene has CDR1 VTNTFY and CDR2 YDVSTARD (reference sequence). With V trimmed by 0 bases and J by 2 bases, 10 bases remained unmatched. Here the CDR3 DNA reads TGTGCCACCTGGGACAGGCGAAATCAGGATTATTATAAGAAACTCTTT. Its translation: CATWDRRNQDYYKKLF.

This clone was seen only a few times. The chain uses TRGV3 and TRGJ1 or TRGJ2. With 3 bases clipped from V and 10 bases from J, the junction kept 6 bases outside the gene matches. Per germline, CDR1 VTNTFY and CDR2 YDVSTARD (reference sequence). The CDR3 loop spans 11 amino acids. The CDR3 sequence: CATWDREKKLF. CDR3 DNA: TGTGCCACCTGGGACCGAGAGAAGAAACTCTTT.

The table lists this clone with a few counts. V is TRGV5 and J is TRGJ1 or TRGJ2. V shed 0 bases and J 5 bases; nucleotides not matched to a gene: 7. The germline gives CDR1 VINAFY, CDR2 YDVSNSKD. CDR3 size: 14 residues. The CDR3 DNA is TGTGCCACCTGGGACAGGGGGAGAGATTATAAGAAACTCTTT. Translated: CATWDRGRDYKKLF.

The V gene is TRGV4, the J gene TRGJ1 or TRGJ2. J lost 5 bases, V lost 3 bases, and 10 bases had no gene match. The CDR3 is 14 residues long. The germline CDR1 and CDR2 sequences are EGSTGY and YDSYTSSV. The CDR3 is CATWDSLGDYKKLF. The CDR3 DNA sequence: TGTGCCACCTGGGATTCCCTAGGGGATTATAAGAAACTCTTT.

In its sample, this clone was seen a few times. The J gene is TRGJP2, the V gene TRGV3. V shed 0 bases, J shed 4 bases, and the junction held 2 bases outside the gene matches. The germline CDR1 and CDR2 sequences are VTNTFY and YDVSTARD (reference sequence). This CDR3 has 14 amino acids. CDR3 sequence reads: CATWDRHSDWIKTF. For the CDR3, the DNA is TGTGCCACCTGGGACAGGCATAGTGATTGGATCAAGACGTTT.

A note on this clone: This may be a read error, as it is one base from a much larger clone. This chain joins TRGV2 and TRGJ1 or TRGJ2. From germline, CDR1 is EGSNGY and CDR2 YDSYNSKV. After removal of 3 bases from V and 5 bases from J, the junction contained 10 bases not matched to a gene. The CDR3 contains 14 residues. The CDR3 region is CATWDRPGNYKKLF. CDR3 coding DNA: TGTGCCACCTGGGACAGGCCGGGGAATTATAAGAAACTCTTT.

This clone turned up a few times. The V gene is TRGV9, the J gene TRGJ1 or TRGJ2. The CDR3 has 12 amino acids. V shed 8 bases, J shed 3 bases, and the junction held 7 bases outside the gene matches. Germline V CDR1 and CDR2: GITISATS, ISYDGTV (reference sequence). The DNA for the CDR3 is TGTGCCTTGTCGTCAATTTATTATAAGAAACTCTTT. Encoded protein: CALSSIYYKKLF.

This clone was counted a few times. The chain recombines TRGV2 with TRGJ1 or TRGJ2. J was trimmed by 10 bases and V by 4 bases; bases with no gene match: 7. Germline assignment: CDR1 EGSNGY and CDR2 YDSYNSKV. This CDR3 has 11 residues. CDR3 protein: CATWEVGKKLF. The CDR3 DNA is TGTGCCACCTGGGAGGTCGGCAAGAAACTCTTT.

This clone was detected a few times. This chain connects TRGV9 to TRGJ1 or TRGJ2. The trim removed 0 bases at V and 14 bases at J, leaving 1 base unmatched. The CDR3 loop spans 9 amino acids. Germline loops: CDR1 GITISATS, CDR2 ISYDGTV (reference sequence). The CDR3 DNA is TGTGCCTTGTGGGAGGTGGAACTCTTT. It yields the protein CALWEVELF.

The J gene is TRGJ1 or TRGJ2, the V gene TRGV2. The CDR3 length is 16 residues. In germline, CDR1 is EGSNGY, CDR2 YDSYNSKV. Trimming cost V 3 bases and J 2 bases; bases outside gene matches: 13. The CDR3 sequence: CATWDRPPWDYYKKLF. The CDR3 DNA is TGTGCCACCTGGGACAGGCCGCCTTGGGATTATTATAAGAAACTCTTT.

The chain links TRGV4 to TRGJP2. This CDR3 region has 13 residues. Germline values: CDR1 EGSTGY, CDR2 YDSYTSSV. V lost 4 bases and J lost 6; bases outside the gene matches: 5. DNA for the CDR3: TGTGCCACCTGGGACTTGGGTGATTGGATCAAGACGTTT. This sequence encodes CATWDLGDWIKTF.

About this clone itself: Different DNA sequences within this sample yield the same CDR3. The rearrangement links TRGV3 to TRGJ1 or TRGJ2. From germline, CDR1 is VTNTFY and CDR2 YDVSTARD (reference sequence). CDR3 size: 12 residues. Losses at the gene ends were 0 bases for V and 9 bases for J; bases not matched to a gene: 5. The CDR3, as DNA: TGTGCCACCTGGGACAGGCCTGGTAAGAAACTCTTT. Its translation is CATWDRPGKKLF.

This clone was counted a few times. The chain uses TRGV4 and TRGJ1 or TRGJ2. Germline V gives CDR1 EGSTGY, CDR2 YDSYTSSV. This CDR3 has 11 amino acids. V gave up 5 bases and J gave up 8 bases; unmatched junction bases: 6. The CDR3 is CATWAYHKKLF. CDR3 nucleotides: TGTGCCACCTGGGCGTACCATAAGAAACTCTTT.

In the case of this clone: One junction end disagrees with the germline gene, perhaps due to a read error. Other DNA sequences in this sample translate to the same CDR3. The genes are TRGV9 and TRGJP. This CDR3 has 17 amino acids. In germline, CDR1 is GITISATS, CDR2 ISYDGTV (reference sequence). The CDR3 spells CALWETPDELGKKIKVF. The CDR3 region has the DNA TGTGCCTTGTGGGAGACCCCTGATGAGTTGGGCAAAAAAATAAAGGTATTT.

V usage is TRGV9 and J usage is TRGJ1 or TRGJ2. The V and J ends lost 0 bases and 10 bases, in that order; junction bases with no gene match: 9. This CDR3 contains 13 residues. Germline CDR1 and CDR2: GITISATS and ISYDGTV (reference sequence). In nucleotides, the CDR3 is TGTGCCTTGTGGGAGGTGACGGGAATCAAGAAACTCTTT. Protein product: CALWEVTGIKKLF.

Only a few counts were recorded for this clone. At one boundary the junction diverges from the germline segment, which might be a read error. This CDR3 is also generated by other DNA sequences in the sample. The chain couples TRGV5 to TRGJ1 or TRGJ2. This CDR3 contains 13 residues. Looked up from germline, CDR1 is VINAFY and CDR2 is YDVSNSKD. The CDR3 reads CATWDRVYYKKLF. DNA for the CDR3: TGCGCCACCTGGGACAGAGTTTATTATAAGAAACTCTTT.

V is TRGV4 and J is TRGJ1 or TRGJ2. The CDR3 contains 11 residues. CDR1 EGSTGY and CDR2 YDSYTSSV come from the germline V gene. V lost 7 bases to trimming and J lost 9 bases; unmatched junction nucleotides: 9. CDR3 sequence: CATCQQPKKLF. CDR3 DNA sequence: TGTGCCACCTGCCAGCAACCTAAGAAACTCTTT.

This clone showed up just a few times. The sample carries other DNA sequences with the same CDR3. V and J are TRGV9 and TRGJ1 or TRGJ2. The CDR3 is 11 residues long. CDR1 and CDR2 (germline): GITISATS, ISYDGTV (reference sequence). J was trimmed by 11 bases and V by 0 bases; bases with no gene match: 4. The CDR3 DNA reads TGTGCCTTGTGGGAGGTGCGAGAGAAACTCTTT. Translation: CALWEVREKLF.

The chain has TRGV2 and TRGJ1 or TRGJ2. Germline-derived CDR1 and CDR2 are EGSNGY and YDSYNSKV. V lost 0 bases to trimming and J lost 11 bases; unmatched junction nucleotides: 13. This CDR3 comprises 14 residues. The CDR3 here is CATWDGPDIIEKLF. The CDR3 nucleotides are TGTGCCACCTGGGACGGGCCTGACATAATCGAGAAACTCTTT.

The chain carries TRGV3 and TRGJ1 or TRGJ2. The CDR3 is 15 amino acids. Germline values: CDR1 VTNTFY, CDR2 YDVSTARD (reference sequence). Trimming took 0 bases from V and 6 from J; bases not matched to a gene: 11. CDR3 region: CATWDRRSRIYKKLF. CDR3 nucleotide sequence: TGTGCCACCTGGGACAGGCGATCCCGAATTTATAAGAAACTCTTT.

In the case of this clone: Given a much more abundant clone one base away, this may be a read error. The chain links TRGV9 to TRGJ1 or TRGJ2. Losses at the gene ends were 0 bases for V and 5 bases for J; bases not matched to a gene: 4. CDR1 is GITISATS, CDR2 ISYDGTV, per germline (reference sequence). The CDR3 sequence is 13 residues long. CDR3 in amino acids: CALWEVHHYKKLF. The CDR3 DNA reads TGTGCCTTGTGGGAGGTGCATCATTATAAGAAACTCTTT.

The chain uses TRGV4 and TRGJ1 or TRGJ2. The CDR3 is 14 residues long. Per germline, CDR1 EGSTGY and CDR2 YDSYTSSV. Losses at the gene ends were 5 bases for V and 7 bases for J; bases not matched to a gene: 14. CDR3 region: CATWGLNRRYKKLF. The CDR3 nucleotides are TGTGCCACCTGGGGCCTGAACCGACGATATAAGAAACTCTTT.

This clone showed up just a few times. Within the sample, other DNA sequences also encode this same CDR3. The chain carries TRGV4 and TRGJ1 or TRGJ2. The CDR3 totals 12 residues. Germline V gene data show CDR1 as EGSTGY and CDR2 as YDSYTSSV. J was trimmed by 7 bases and V by 1 base; bases with no gene match: 4. The CDR3 nucleotides read TGTGCCACCTGGGATGGTGACTATAAGAAACTCTTT. Residues: CATWDGDYKKLF.